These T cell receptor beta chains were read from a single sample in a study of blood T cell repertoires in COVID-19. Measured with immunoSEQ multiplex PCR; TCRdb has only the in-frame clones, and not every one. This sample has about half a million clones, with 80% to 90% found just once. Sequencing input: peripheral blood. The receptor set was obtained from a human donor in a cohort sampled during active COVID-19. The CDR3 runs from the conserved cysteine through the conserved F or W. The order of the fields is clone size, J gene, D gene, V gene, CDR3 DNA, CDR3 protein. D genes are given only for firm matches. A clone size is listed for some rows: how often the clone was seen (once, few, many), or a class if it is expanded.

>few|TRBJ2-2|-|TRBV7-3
TGTGCCAGCAGCCCCGGGATTAACACCGGGGAGCTGTTTTTT
CASSPGINTGELFF
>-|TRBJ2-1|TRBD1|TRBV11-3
TGTGCCAGCAGCCATCGACAGGGGAGTAACAATGAGCAGTTCTTC
CASSHRQGSNNEQFF
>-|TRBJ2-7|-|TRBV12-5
TGTGCTAGTGGTCCTACAAGACAGGCTCGATACTACGAGCAGTACTTC
CASGPTRQARYYEQYF
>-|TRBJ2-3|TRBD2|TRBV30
TGTGCCAGGACTAGCGGAACCACAGATACGCAGTATTTT
CARTSGTTDTQYF
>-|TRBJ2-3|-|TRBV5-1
TGCGCCAGCAGCTTACGAGGGCCAGTAGAAGATACGCAGTATTTT
CASSLRGPVEDTQYF
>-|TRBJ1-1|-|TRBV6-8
TGTGCCAGCAGTTACGCGAAACAGGGACCAGGCCAGATAAACACTGAAGCTTTCTTT
CASSYAKQGPGQINTEAFF
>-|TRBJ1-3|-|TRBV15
TGTGCCACCAGCAGGGACAGCAGTTTCTCTGGAAACACCATATATTTT
CATSRDSSFSGNTIYF
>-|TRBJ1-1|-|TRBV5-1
TGCGCCAGCAGCTTGCTAGCAAACACTGAAGCTTTCTTT
CASSLLANTEAFF
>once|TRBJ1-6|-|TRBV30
TGTGCCTACGCGGGACCGCCACTATTTAATTCACCCCTCCACTTT
CAYAGPPLFNSPLHF
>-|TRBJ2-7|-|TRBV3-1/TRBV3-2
TGTGCCAGCAGCCAGAACCCAGGTCCCTACGAGCAGTACTTC
CASSQNPGPYEQYF
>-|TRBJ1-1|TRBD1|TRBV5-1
TGCGCCAGCAGCTTGGAAGGGCAGGGGGCGACTGAAGCTTTCTTT
CASSLEGQGATEAFF
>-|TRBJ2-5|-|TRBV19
TGTGCCAGTAGTATGTCGACAGTCCTCCAACAAGAGACCCAGTACTTC
CASSMSTVLQQETQYF
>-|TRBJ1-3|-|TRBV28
TGTGCCAGCAGTTTAGGGCAGCTTCTCTCTGGAAACACCATATATTTT
CASSLGQLLSGNTIYF
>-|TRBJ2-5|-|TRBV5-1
TGCGCCAGCAGCTTGAGCGGGGAGACCCAGTACTTC
CASSLSGETQYF
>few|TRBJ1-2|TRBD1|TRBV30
TGTGCCTGGAGACAGGGGGCCCAGGGTGGCTACACCTTC
CAWRQGAQGGYTF
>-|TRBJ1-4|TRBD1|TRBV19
TGTGCCAGTAGTATATCGGGAGGGGGCCGAGAAAAACTGTTTTTT
CASSISGGGREKLFF
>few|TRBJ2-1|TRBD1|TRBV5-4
TGTGCCAGCAGCTTTCTAACAGGGGGATTGGATGAGCAGTTCTTC
CASSFLTGGLDEQFF
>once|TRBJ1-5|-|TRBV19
TGTGCCAGTAGTATAGGTGAGCTTGGCAATCAGCCCCAGCATTTT
CASSIGELGNQPQHF
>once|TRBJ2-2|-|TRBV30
TGTGCCTGGAGTAGGGGATACACCGGGGAGCTGTTTTTT
CAWSRGYTGELFF
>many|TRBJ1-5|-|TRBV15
TGTGCCACCAGCAGTTGGAAGGGGAGCAATCAGCCCCAGCATTTT
CATSSWKGSNQPQHF
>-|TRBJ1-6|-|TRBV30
TGTGCCTGGAGTCGAGAACAGATGAATTCACCCCTCCACTTC
CAWSREQMNSPLHF
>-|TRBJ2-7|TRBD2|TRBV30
TGTGCCTGGAGTGTAGGGACTAGCGGGGCAGGTTCCTACGAGCAGTACTTC
CAWSVGTSGAGSYEQYF
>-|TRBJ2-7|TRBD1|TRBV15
TGTGCCACCAGCAGAGACAGGGGGCGTGAGCAGTACTTC
CATSRDRGREQYF
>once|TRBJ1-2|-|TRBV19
TGTGCCAGTAGTATGGGCCTATTGGGTACTAACTATGGCTACACCTTC
CASSMGLLGTNYGYTF